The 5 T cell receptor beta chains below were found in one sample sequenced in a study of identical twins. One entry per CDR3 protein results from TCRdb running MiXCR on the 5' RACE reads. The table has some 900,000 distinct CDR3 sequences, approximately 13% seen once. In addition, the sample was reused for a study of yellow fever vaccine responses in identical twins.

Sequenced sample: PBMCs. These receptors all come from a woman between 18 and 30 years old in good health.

The chain's CDR3 is CSASGSSGRVQETQYF. The CDR3 bases are TGCAGTGCTAGTGGGTCGAGCGGGAGGGTTCAAGAGACCCAGTACTTC. This chain connects TRBV20-1 to TRBJ2-5; 10 positions agree with TRBD2. There are 16 residues in the CDR3. The junction had 9 bases not matched to a gene; V was cut back by 3 bases and J by 2 bases. From germline, CDR1 is DFQATT and CDR2 SNEGSKA (reference sequence).

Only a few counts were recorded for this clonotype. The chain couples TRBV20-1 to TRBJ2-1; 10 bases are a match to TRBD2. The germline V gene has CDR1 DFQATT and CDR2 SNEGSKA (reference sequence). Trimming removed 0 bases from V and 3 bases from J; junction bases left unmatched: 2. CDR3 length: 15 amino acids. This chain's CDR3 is CSARELAGHYNEQFF. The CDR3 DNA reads TGCAGTGCTAGAGAACTAGCGGGGCACTACAATGAGCAGTTCTTC.

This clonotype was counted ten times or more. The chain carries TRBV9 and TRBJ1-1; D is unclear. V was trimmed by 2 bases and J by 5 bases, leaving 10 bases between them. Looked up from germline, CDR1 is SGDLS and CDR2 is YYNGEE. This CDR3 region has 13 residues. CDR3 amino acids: CASSVDFGTEAFF. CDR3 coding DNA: TGTGCCAGCAGCGTTGACTTCGGGACTGAAGCTTTCTTT.

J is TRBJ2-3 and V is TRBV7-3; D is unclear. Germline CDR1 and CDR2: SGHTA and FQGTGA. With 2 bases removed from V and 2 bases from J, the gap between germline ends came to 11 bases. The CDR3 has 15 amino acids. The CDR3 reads CASSLGRRITDTQYF. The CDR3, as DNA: TGTGCCAGCAGCTTAGGAAGGCGGATCACAGATACGCAGTATTTT.

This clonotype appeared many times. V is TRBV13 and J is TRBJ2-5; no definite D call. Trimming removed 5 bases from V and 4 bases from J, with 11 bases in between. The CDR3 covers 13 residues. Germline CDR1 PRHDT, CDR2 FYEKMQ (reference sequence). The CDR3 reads CASSQTQAETQYF. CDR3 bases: TGTGCCAGCAGCCAGACCCAAGCAGAGACCCAGTACTTC.